The next 5 T cell receptor beta chains were all read from a single sample in a study of blood T cells in healthy people across ages. Sample-barcoded 5' priming and a J-beta primer mix drove a second PCR of about 6 to 12 cycles. TCRdb reanalysed the 5' RACE reads using MiXCR and keeps one entry per CDR3 protein. The table has over a million distinct CDR3 sequences, under 30% seen once. These data were likewise used in another study, on T cells of mothers and their children.

The source material was blood. Receptors were obtained from a girl aged 2-10 years in good health.

DNA of the CDR3: TGTGCCAGCAGCCTCAGGGGGCGACGCGGCTACACCTTC. This translates into CASSLRGRRGYTF. The chain links TRBV11-2 to TRBJ1-2; TRBD1 aligns across 8 bases. The CDR3 length is 13 residues. The junction had 7 bases not matched to a gene; V was cut back by 5 bases and J by 8 bases. From germline, CDR1 is SGHAT and CDR2 FQNNGV.

This clonotype has more than one count but fewer than ten. The rearrangement joins TRBV20-1 to TRBJ2-5; 7 nucleotides match TRBD2. CDR1 and CDR2 (germline): DFQATT, SNEGSKA (reference sequence). The trim removed 6 bases at V and 3 bases at J, leaving 10 bases unmatched. The CDR3 runs 14 residues. In DNA, the CDR3 is TGCAGTGCCAACACGGGAGGACGGAAAGAGACCCAGTACTTC. Translating it yields CSANTGGRKETQYF.

The rearrangement links TRBV11-3 to TRBJ2-5, with D possibly being TRBD1 or TRBD2 (5 bases each). Trimming pared 5 bases from V and 7 bases from J, leaving 14 bases between. Germline CDR1 SGHNT, CDR2 YENEEA. CDR3 length equals 13 residues. The CDR3 region has the DNA TGTGCCAGCAGCCAGAGTGGGGGTGCGACCCAGTACTTC. It is translated as CASSQSGGATQYF.

V is TRBV6-5 and J is TRBJ2-3; no reliable D call. The CDR3 runs to 14 residues. The germline CDR1 and CDR2 sequences are MNHEY and SVGAGI. Trimming removed 6 bases from V and 1 base from J, with 11 bases in between. CDR3 nucleotide sequence: TGTGCCAGCAGCCCGAGGACCCGCACAGATACGCAGTATTTT. This sequence encodes CASSPRTRTDTQYF.

This clonotype was seen a few times. The chain uses TRBV5-1 and TRBJ1-4; tentative D call: TRBD1 (5 bases). Trimming took 4 bases from V and 10 from J, leaving 23 bases between them. Germline V gene sequence: CDR1 SGHRS, CDR2 YFSETQ. This CDR3 has 16 amino acids. The CDR3 region is CASSPRKGDSGGKLFF. CDR3 in DNA: TGCGCCAGCAGCCCCCGGAAGGGCGACAGCGGGGGAAAACTGTTTTTT.